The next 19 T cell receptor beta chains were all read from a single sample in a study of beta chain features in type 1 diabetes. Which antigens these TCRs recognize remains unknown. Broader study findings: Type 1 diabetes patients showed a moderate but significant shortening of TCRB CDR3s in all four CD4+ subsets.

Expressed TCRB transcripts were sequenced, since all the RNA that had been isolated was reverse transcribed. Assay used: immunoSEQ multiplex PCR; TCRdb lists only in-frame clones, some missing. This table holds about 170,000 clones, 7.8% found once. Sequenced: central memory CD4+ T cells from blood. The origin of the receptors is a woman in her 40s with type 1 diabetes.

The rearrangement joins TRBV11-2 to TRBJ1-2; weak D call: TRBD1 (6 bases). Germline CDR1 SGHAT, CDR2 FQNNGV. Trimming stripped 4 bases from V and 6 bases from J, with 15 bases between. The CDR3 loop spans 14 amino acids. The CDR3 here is CASSSTGISDGYTF. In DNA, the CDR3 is TGTGCCAGCAGCTCAACAGGGATCTCCGATGGCTACACCTTC.

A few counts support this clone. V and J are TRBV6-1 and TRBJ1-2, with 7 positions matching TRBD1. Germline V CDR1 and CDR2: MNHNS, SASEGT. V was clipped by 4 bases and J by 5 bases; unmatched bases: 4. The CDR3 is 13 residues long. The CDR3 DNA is TGTGCCAGCAGTGCAGGACAGGATTATGGCTACACCTTC. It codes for CASSAGQDYGYTF.

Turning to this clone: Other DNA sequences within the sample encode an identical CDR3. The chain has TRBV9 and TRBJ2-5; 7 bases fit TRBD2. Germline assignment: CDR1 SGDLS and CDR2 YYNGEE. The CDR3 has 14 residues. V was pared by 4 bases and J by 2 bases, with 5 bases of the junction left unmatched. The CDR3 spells CASSPGTIQETQYF. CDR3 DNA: TGTGCCAGCAGCCCGGGGACTATTCAAGAGACCCAGTACTTC.

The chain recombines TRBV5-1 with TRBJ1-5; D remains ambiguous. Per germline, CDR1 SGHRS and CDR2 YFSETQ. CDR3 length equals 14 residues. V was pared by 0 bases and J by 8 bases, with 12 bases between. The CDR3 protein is CASSLDGDLEPQHF. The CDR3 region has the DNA TGCGCCAGCAGCTTGGACGGGGATTTGGAGCCCCAGCATTTT. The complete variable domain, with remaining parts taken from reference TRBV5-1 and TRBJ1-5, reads KAGVTQTPRYLIKTRGQQVTLSCSPISGHRSVSWYQQTPGQGLQFLFEYFSETQRNKGNFPGRFSGRQFSNSRSEMNVSTLELGDSALYLCASSLDGDLEPQHFGDGTRLSIL.

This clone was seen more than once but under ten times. CDR3 sequence: CSARGPETQYF. Written as DNA, the CDR3 is TGCAGTGCTAGAGGGCCAGAGACCCAGTACTTC. The J gene is TRBJ2-5, the V gene TRBV20-1; D not certain. CDR3 length: 11 residues. Germline V lookup: CDR1 DFQATT, CDR2 SNEGSKA (reference sequence). V was pared by 1 base and J by 4 bases, with 4 bases between.

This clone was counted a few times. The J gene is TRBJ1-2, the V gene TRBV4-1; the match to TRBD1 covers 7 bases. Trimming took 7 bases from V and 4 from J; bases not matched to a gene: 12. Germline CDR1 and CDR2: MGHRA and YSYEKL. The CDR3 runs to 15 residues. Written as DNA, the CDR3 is TGCGCCAGCAAGGGAACCGGGACAGATATCTATGGCTACACCTTC. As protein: CASKGTGTDIYGYTF.

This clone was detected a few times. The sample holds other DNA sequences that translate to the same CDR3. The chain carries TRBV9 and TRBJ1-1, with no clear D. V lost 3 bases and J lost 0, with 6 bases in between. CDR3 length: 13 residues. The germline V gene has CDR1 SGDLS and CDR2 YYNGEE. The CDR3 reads CASSATLNTEAFF. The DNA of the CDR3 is TGTGCCAGCAGCGCCACTTTGAACACTGAAGCTTTCTTT.

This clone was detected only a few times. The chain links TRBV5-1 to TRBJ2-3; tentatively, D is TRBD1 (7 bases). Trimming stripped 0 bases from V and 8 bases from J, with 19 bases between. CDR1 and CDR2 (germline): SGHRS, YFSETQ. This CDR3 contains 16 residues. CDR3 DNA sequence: TGCGCCAGCAGCTTGGACCCGGGACAGATGGGAGGTACGCAGTATTTT. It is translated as CASSLDPGQMGGTQYF.

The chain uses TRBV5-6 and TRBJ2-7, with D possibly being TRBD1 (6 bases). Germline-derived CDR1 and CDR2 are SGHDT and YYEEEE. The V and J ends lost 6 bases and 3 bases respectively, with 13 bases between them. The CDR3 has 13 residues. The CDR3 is CASTSDRFYEQYF. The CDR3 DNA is TGTGCCAGCACCTCCGACAGGTTCTACGAGCAGTACTTC.

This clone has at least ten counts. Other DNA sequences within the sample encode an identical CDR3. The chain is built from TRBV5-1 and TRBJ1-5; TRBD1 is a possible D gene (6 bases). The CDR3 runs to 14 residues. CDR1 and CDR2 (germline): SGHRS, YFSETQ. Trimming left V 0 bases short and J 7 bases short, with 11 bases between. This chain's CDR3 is CASSLEGGGQPQHF. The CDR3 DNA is TGCGCCAGCAGCTTGGAGGGGGGGGGACAGCCCCAGCATTTT.

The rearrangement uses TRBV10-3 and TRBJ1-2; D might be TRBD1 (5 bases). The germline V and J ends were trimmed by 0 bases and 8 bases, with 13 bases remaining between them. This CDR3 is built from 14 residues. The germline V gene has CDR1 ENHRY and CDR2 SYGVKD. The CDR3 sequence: CAISESDSWGGYTF. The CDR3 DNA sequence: TGTGCCATCAGTGAGTCCGACAGCTGGGGAGGCTACACCTTC.

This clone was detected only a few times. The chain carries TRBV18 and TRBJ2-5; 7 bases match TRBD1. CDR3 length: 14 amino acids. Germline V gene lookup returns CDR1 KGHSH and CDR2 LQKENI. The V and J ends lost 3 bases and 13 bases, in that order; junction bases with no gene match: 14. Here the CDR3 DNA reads TGTGCCAGCTCACCTCCGGACAGGCCTTCATCGACGTACTTC. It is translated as CASSPPDRPSSTYF.

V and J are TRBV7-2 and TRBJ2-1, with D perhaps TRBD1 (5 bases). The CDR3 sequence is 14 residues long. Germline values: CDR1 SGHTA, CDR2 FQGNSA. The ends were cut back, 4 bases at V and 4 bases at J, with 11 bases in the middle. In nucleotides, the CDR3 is TGTGCCAGCAGCTCGGACACTTTGTACAATGAGCAGTTCTTC. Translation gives CASSSDTLYNEQFF.

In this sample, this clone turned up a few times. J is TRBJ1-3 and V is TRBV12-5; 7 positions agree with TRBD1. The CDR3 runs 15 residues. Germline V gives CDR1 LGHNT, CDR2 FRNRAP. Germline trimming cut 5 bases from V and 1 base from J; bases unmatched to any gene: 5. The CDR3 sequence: CASGLTGSSGNTIYF. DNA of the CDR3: TGTGCTAGTGGTCTGACAGGGTCATCTGGAAACACCATATATTTT.

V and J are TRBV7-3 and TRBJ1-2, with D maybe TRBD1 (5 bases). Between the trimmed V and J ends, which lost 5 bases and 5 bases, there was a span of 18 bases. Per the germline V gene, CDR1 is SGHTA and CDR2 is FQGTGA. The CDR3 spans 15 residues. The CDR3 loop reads CASSPGGGRRYGYTF. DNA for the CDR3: TGTGCCAGCAGCCCCGGGGGTGGCAGGAGGTATGGCTACACCTTC. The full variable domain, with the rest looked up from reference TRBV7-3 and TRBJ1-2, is GAGVSQTPSNKVTEKGKYVELRCDPISGHTALYWYRQSLGQGPEFLIYFQGTGAADDSGLPNDRFFAVRPEGSVSTLKIQRTERGDSAVYLCASSPGGGRRYGYTFGSGTRLTVV.

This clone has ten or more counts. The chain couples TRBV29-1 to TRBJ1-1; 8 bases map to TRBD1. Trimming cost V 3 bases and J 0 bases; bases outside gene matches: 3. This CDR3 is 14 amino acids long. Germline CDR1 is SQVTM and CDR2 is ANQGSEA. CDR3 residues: CSVDHRGVNTEAFF. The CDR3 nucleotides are TGCAGCGTTGATCACAGGGGGGTGAACACTGAAGCTTTCTTT.

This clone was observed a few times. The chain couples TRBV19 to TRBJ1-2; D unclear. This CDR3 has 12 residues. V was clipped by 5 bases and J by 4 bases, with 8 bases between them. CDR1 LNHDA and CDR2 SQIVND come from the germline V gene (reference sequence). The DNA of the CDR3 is TGTGCCAGTAGTGTACTCTTCTATGGCTACACCTTC. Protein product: CASSVLFYGYTF.

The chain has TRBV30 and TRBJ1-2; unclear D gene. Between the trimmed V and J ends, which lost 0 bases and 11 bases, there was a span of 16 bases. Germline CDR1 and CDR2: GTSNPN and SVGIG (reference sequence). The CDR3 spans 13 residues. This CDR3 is CAWSVRYSLSYTF. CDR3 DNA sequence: TGTGCCTGGAGTGTACGGTACAGCCTTAGTTACACCTTC.

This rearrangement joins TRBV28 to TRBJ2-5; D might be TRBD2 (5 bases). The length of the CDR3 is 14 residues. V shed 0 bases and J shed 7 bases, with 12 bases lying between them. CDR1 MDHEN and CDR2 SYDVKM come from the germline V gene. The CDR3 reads CASSLWRVPGTQYF. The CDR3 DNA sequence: TGTGCCAGCAGTTTATGGAGGGTCCCAGGGACCCAGTACTTC.